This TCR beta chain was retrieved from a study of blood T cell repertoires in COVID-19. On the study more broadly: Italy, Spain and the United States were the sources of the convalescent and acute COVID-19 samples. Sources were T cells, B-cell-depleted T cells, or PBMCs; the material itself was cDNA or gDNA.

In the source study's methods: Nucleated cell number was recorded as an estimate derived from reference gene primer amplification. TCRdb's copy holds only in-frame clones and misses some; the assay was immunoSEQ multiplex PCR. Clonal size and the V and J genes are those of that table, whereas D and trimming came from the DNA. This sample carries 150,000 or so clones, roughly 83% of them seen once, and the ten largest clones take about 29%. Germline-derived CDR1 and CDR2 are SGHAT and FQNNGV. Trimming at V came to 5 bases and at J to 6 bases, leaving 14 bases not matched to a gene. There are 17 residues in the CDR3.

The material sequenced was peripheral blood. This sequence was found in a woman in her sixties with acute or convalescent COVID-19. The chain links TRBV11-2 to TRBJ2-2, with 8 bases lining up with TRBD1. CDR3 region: CASSPDSRGRRAGELFF. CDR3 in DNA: TGTGCCAGCAGCCCCGATAGCAGGGGGCGCCGGGCCGGGGAGCTGTTTTTT.